The 22 T cell receptor beta chains below all came from one sample that was sequenced in a study of response to subunit inactivated influenza vaccine. MiXCR was run by TCRdb on the RT-PCR reads, yielding one entry per CDR3 protein. The sample yields 500,000 or so distinct CDR3 sequences, about 15% seen once. The starting material was CD4+ T cells sorted from PBMCs, obtained roughly 24 months after vaccination. These receptors were taken from a man in his fifties or sixties who received an inactivated influenza vaccine.

The V call is TRBV5-1, the J call TRBJ2-1; unclear D gene. This CDR3 contains 15 residues. The germline V gene encodes CDR1 SGHRS and CDR2 YFSETQ. V dropped 2 bases and J dropped 8 bases, with 17 bases sitting between them. CDR3 amino acids: CASSLPLGPGDEQFF. CDR3 DNA: TGCGCCAGCAGCTTACCCCTAGGTCCGGGCGATGAGCAGTTCTTC.

This sequence joins TRBV4-1 and TRBJ2-7, with 12 nucleotides matching TRBD1. The CDR3 runs 18 residues. V shed 0 bases and J 4 bases; nucleotides not matched to a gene: 10. Germline-derived CDR1 and CDR2 are MGHRA and YSYEKL. CDR3 region: CASSQDRDRGLSGYEQYF. CDR3 nucleotides: TGCGCCAGCAGCCAAGATAGGGACAGGGGGCTTTCGGGGTACGAGCAGTACTTC.

This clonotype was observed a handful of times. This chain uses TRBV20-1 with TRBJ2-3; 9 bases match TRBD1. Trimming took 6 bases from V and 2 from J; bases not matched to a gene: 6. The germline V gene has CDR1 DFQATT and CDR2 SNEGSKA (reference sequence). The CDR3 runs to 14 residues. This CDR3 is CSAARTGVTDTQYF. As DNA, the CDR3 is TGCAGTGCCGCCAGGACAGGGGTCACAGATACGCAGTATTTT.

This clonotype was picked up many times. The rearrangement joins TRBV11-1 to TRBJ2-6, with a weak D call TRBD2 (6 bases). V lost 2 bases and J lost 0, with 14 bases in between. The CDR3 extends over 18 amino acids. Per the germline V gene, CDR1 is SGHAT and CDR2 is FQDESV (reference sequence). The CDR3 reads CASSLTRGFSSGANVLTF. The CDR3 DNA follows: TGTGCCAGCAGCTTAACCCGGGGGTTCTCCTCTGGGGCCAACGTCCTGACTTTC.

The chain has TRBV28 and TRBJ2-1, with 12 bases fitting TRBD2. The V and J ends lost 5 bases and 8 bases, in that order; junction bases with no gene match: 7. The CDR3 length is 15 residues. CDR1 and CDR2 (germline): MDHEN, SYDVKM. The CDR3 DNA reads as TGTGCCAGCAGTGGACTAGCGGGAATCGTCCATGAGCAGTTCTTC. Protein sequence: CASSGLAGIVHEQFF.

This clonotype has just a few counts. The rearrangement uses TRBV11-2 and TRBJ2-4; D remains unclear. The V gene lost 0 bases and the J gene lost 2 bases, with 8 bases spanning the gap. The CDR3 sequence is 15 residues long. Germline V gene lookup returns CDR1 SGHAT and CDR2 FQNNGV. This CDR3 is CASSLEGTSKNIQYF. The CDR3 DNA reads TGTGCCAGCAGCTTAGAAGGCACATCCAAAAACATTCAGTACTTC.

This clonotype came up a few times. V and J are TRBV5-1 and TRBJ1-1; no reliable D call. The V and J ends lost 0 bases and 1 base respectively, with 13 bases between them. The CDR3 is made up of 16 amino acids. Germline V CDR1 and CDR2: SGHRS, YFSETQ. CDR3: CASSLELGKGNTEAFF. In DNA form, the CDR3 reads TGCGCCAGCAGCTTGGAACTCGGTAAAGGGAACACTGAAGCTTTCTTT.

The chain is built from TRBV21-1 and TRBJ2-5. TRBV21-1 is flagged as a pseudogene. The CDR3 has 10 amino acids. DNA for the CDR3: TGTGCCAGCAATGAGGAGACCCAGTACTTC. It codes for CASNEETQYF.

The sample holds many counts of this clonotype. The rearrangement uses TRBV12-3 or TRBV12-4 and TRBJ1-3; 7 bases align to TRBD1. V shed 6 bases and J 0 bases; nucleotides not matched to a gene: 8. The CDR3 has 16 residues. This chain's CDR3 is CASSRGDPRSGNTIYF. The CDR3 DNA reads TGTGCCAGCAGCAGGGGGGACCCCCGCTCTGGAAACACCATATATTTT.

The rearrangement joins TRBV20-1 to TRBJ2-1, with D possibly TRBD2 on 6 matching bases. The CDR3 is made up of 14 amino acids. V was trimmed by 6 bases and J by 10 bases, leaving 22 bases between them. CDR1 and CDR2 from the germline V gene are DFQATT and SNEGSKA (reference sequence). The DNA for the CDR3 is TGCAGTGCCCTCCTTGGGGGACTTCCAATAGAGCAGTTCTTC. It is translated as CSALLGGLPIEQFF.

This clonotype was detected only a few times. The V and J genes are TRBV4-3 and TRBJ2-7, with D tentatively TRBD2 (6 bases). In germline, CDR1 is LGHNA, CDR2 YSLEER. V was cut by 3 bases and J by 2 bases, with 14 bases left in between. The CDR3 sequence is 15 residues long. The CDR3: CASSQATSFPYEQYF. The CDR3 region has the DNA TGCGCCAGCAGCCAGGCGACTAGTTTCCCCTACGAGCAGTACTTC.

This clonotype was seen a handful of times. The chain links TRBV7-3 to TRBJ2-2, with 9 bases lining up with TRBD2. J was trimmed by 3 bases and V by 6 bases; bases with no gene match: 5. Germline V CDR1 and CDR2: SGHTA, FQGTGA. This CDR3 spans 15 amino acids. CDR3 DNA: TGTGCCAGCAGACTTAGCGGGAGCTACACCGGGGAGCTGTTTTTT. Translating gives CASRLSGSYTGELFF.

This rearrangement joins TRBV5-1 to TRBJ2-3; possible D gene TRBD2, 5 bases. Germline V gene sequence: CDR1 SGHRS, CDR2 YFSETQ. The CDR3 extends over 15 amino acids. V was shortened by 4 bases and J by 1 base, with 13 bases between the two germline ends. CDR3 residues: CASSPIMGGTDTQYF. DNA for the CDR3: TGCGCCAGCAGCCCGATCATGGGAGGCACAGATACGCAGTATTTT.

This clonotype was detected a few times. The rearrangement links TRBV7-9 to TRBJ1-3; D is possibly TRBD1 (5 bases). The CDR3 is made up of 16 amino acids. The ends were cut back, 5 bases at V and 2 bases at J, with 16 bases in the middle. Germline CDR1 SEHNR, CDR2 FQNEAQ (reference sequence). CDR3: CASSVDGGRAGNTIYF. The CDR3 coding sequence is TGTGCCAGCAGCGTCGATGGGGGAAGGGCTGGAAACACCATATATTTT.

This clonotype was observed a few times. The V and J genes are TRBV20-1 and TRBJ2-7; 9 nucleotides align to TRBD2. Germline V gene sequence: CDR1 DFQATT, CDR2 SNEGSKA (reference sequence). After removal of 4 bases from V and 2 bases from J, the junction contained 6 bases not matched to a gene. The CDR3 loop spans 14 amino acids. This CDR3 is CSAKVLAGAYEQYF. As DNA, the CDR3 is TGCAGTGCTAAGGTATTAGCGGGAGCCTACGAGCAGTACTTC.

This chain joins TRBV20-1 and TRBJ2-7; 10 positions match TRBD2. The CDR3 is made up of 14 amino acids. With V trimmed by 0 bases and J by 6 bases, 5 bases remained unmatched. In germline, CDR1 is DFQATT, CDR2 SNEGSKA (reference sequence). The DNA for the CDR3 is TGCAGTGCTAGAGATTCTAGCGGGAGACCCGAGCAGTACTTC. It codes for CSARDSSGRPEQYF.

In its sample, this clonotype was seen a few times. The CDR3 DNA is TGTGCCAGCAGCTCAAGCTTGAGAGAGACCCAGTACTTC. It codes for CASSSSLRETQYF. The V call is TRBV5-4, the J call TRBJ2-5; D is ambiguous. The CDR3 consists of 13 residues. Per germline, CDR1 SGHNT and CDR2 YYREEE (reference sequence). The V end lost 3 bases, the J end lost 4 bases, and 10 bases lay between the germline ends.

The V gene is TRBV14, the J gene TRBJ2-7; D is unresolved. V lost 1 base and J 9 bases, leaving 13 bases between the germline ends. Germline assignment: CDR1 SGHDN and CDR2 FVKESK. This CDR3 contains 13 residues. DNA for the CDR3: TGTGCCAGCAGCCAAGTAGTCTCCGAGTCGCAGTACTTC. Encoded protein: CASSQVVSESQYF.

This clonotype was counted many times. J is TRBJ2-5 and V is TRBV9; D ambiguous. CDR1 and CDR2 from the germline V gene are SGDLS and YYNGEE. The CDR3 totals 14 residues. V was clipped by 0 bases and J by 5 bases, with 11 bases between them. CDR3 nucleotides: TGTGCCAGCAGCGTAGCTTACGCTGGGGAGACCCAGTACTTC. Its protein is CASSVAYAGETQYF.

The chain has TRBV2 and TRBJ1-4; weak D call: TRBD1 (6 bases). V was shortened by 7 bases and J by 7 bases, with 16 bases between the two germline ends. Per the germline V gene, CDR1 is SNHLY and CDR2 is FYNNEI. This CDR3 spans 14 amino acids. The CDR3 here is CASNAVQGAEKLFF. In DNA, the CDR3 is TGTGCCAGCAACGCGGTACAGGGTGCTGAAAAACTGTTTTTT.

The chain has TRBV5-1 and TRBJ2-5; 7 nucleotides match TRBD1. CDR3 length: 14 amino acids. Germline V gene data show CDR1 as SGHRS and CDR2 as YFSETQ. V shed 0 bases and J 4 bases; nucleotides not matched to a gene: 3. CDR3 amino acids: CASSLDGQAETQYF. The CDR3 DNA follows: TGCGCCAGCAGCTTGGACGGACAGGCAGAGACCCAGTACTTC.

The CDR3 region is CASNDQGSPYEQYF. The CDR3 nucleotides read TGTGCCAGCAATGACCAGGGGTCCCCCTACGAGCAGTACTTC. The chain couples TRBV6-1 to TRBJ2-7; possible D gene TRBD1, 6 bases. Germline loops: CDR1 MNHNS, CDR2 SASEGT. The length of the CDR3 is 14 residues. V dropped 7 bases and J dropped 2 bases, with 15 bases sitting between them.